The subject of this entry is one TCR beta chain. Here immunoSEQ multiplex PCR was the method, and the copy in TCRdb shows in-frame clones only, minus some. The table includes 2 million to 3 million clones, more than 90% detected once. The data stem from a study of shared clonotypes between healthy human individuals. Germline CDR1 LNHDA, CDR2 SQIVND (reference sequence). The CDR3 spans 14 residues. Trimming took off 7 bases at V and 0 bases at J, with 13 bases between the two ends. Sequencing input: naive CD4+ T cells sorted from blood. Subset here: CD45RA+ positively selected. The V and J genes are TRBV19 and TRBJ2-7; D may match TRBD1 or TRBD2 (5 bases each). The receptor was derived from a man aged 18 to 35 in good health. The CDR3, as DNA: TGTGCCAGTAACGATGGGGGATCCTCCTACGAGCAGTACTTC. Protein: CASNDGGSSYEQYF.